The 10 T cell receptor beta chains below were found in one sample sequenced in a study of shared clonotypes between healthy human individuals. Here immunoSEQ multiplex PCR was the method, and the copy in TCRdb shows in-frame clones only, minus some. The sample has nearly 500,000 clones, over 65% seen once. Sequencing was done on a sample of PBMCs. Receptors originate from a woman aged 40 to 50 in good health. Some clones in this sample may be carry-over from other donors' samples.

V is TRBV7-2 and J is TRBJ2-1, with 7 bases aligning to TRBD2. Germline V gene data show CDR1 as SGHTA and CDR2 as FQGNSA. V shed 1 base and J 11 bases; nucleotides not matched to a gene: 17. This CDR3 spans 17 amino acids. The CDR3: CASSLGLVVLGREQQFF. For the CDR3, the DNA is TGTGCCAGCAGCTTAGGGCTTGTGGTCCTCGGGCGGGAGCAGCAGTTCTTC.

As concerns this clone: A far larger clone is just one base off, so this is likely a read error. This chain links TRBV27 with TRBJ1-4; the D gene is possibly TRBD1 (6 bases). Trimming removed 7 bases at V and 6 bases at J, with 21 bases between. The CDR3 contains 16 residues. CDR1 is MNHEY and CDR2 is SMNVEV in the germline V gene (reference sequence). CDR3 in amino acids: CASTLWTAGMDEKLFF. The DNA for the CDR3 is TGTGCCAGCACTCTTTGGACAGCGGGAATGGATGAAAAACTGTTTTTT.

V gene TRBV19 combines with J gene TRBJ2-7; perhaps TRBD2 as D (6 bases). Trimming removed 1 base at V and 3 bases at J, with 13 bases between. CDR3 size: 15 residues. Germline loops: CDR1 LNHDA, CDR2 SQIVND (reference sequence). The CDR3 region is CASSIGGGFIYEQYF. The CDR3, as DNA: TGTGCCAGTAGTATAGGGGGAGGCTTCATCTACGAGCAGTACTTC.

The genes are TRBV7-2 and TRBJ2-7; D may be TRBD2 (5 bases). The germline CDR1 and CDR2 sequences are SGHTA and FQGNSA. V was trimmed by 2 bases and J by 0 bases, leaving 8 bases between them. The length of the CDR3 is 14 residues. Here the CDR3 DNA reads TGTGCCAGCAGCTTACCTCTAGCCTCCTACGAGCAGTACTTC. Translated: CASSLPLASYEQYF.

In its sample, this clone was seen a few times. The rearrangement links TRBV28 to TRBJ1-5; D is possibly TRBD1 (6 bases). The CDR3 consists of 14 residues. V was cut by 4 bases and J by 4 bases, with 11 bases left in between. Per germline, CDR1 MDHEN and CDR2 SYDVKM. In nucleotides, the CDR3 is TGTGCCAGCAGTTCCCCGACAGGAAATCAGCCCCAGCATTTT. Amino acid sequence: CASSSPTGNQPQHF.

This clone showed up just once. A far more abundant clone sits one base away, making this likely a read error. The same CDR3 arises from other DNA sequences in this sample as well. V gene TRBV6-5 combines with J gene TRBJ1-5, with a weak D call TRBD1 (5 bases). The CDR3 sequence is 14 residues long. Looked up from germline, CDR1 is MNHEY and CDR2 is SVGAGI. V was cut by 6 bases and J by 4 bases, with 13 bases left in between. CDR3 DNA sequence: TGTGCCAGCAGCTACGGGACGGAGAATCAGCCCCAGCATTTT. Residues: CASSYGTENQPQHF.

This clone was detected many times. The CDR3 DNA follows: TGTGCCAGCAGTTACGAAGCGGGAGGGCCAGAGACCCAGTACTTC. It codes for CASSYEAGGPETQYF. The chain couples TRBV6-5 to TRBJ2-5; 10 bases match TRBD2. V lost 2 bases to trimming and J lost 4 bases; unmatched junction nucleotides: 4. The length of the CDR3 is 15 residues. Germline lookup yields CDR1 MNHEY and CDR2 SVGAGI.

The chain combines TRBV7-8 with TRBJ2-5; D may be TRBD2 (5 bases). CDR3 length: 16 amino acids. Germline-derived CDR1 and CDR2 are SGHVS and FQNEAQ. Trimming pared 5 bases from V and 9 bases from J, leaving 25 bases between. CDR3 protein: CASSLLRAASGSAQYF. DNA of the CDR3: TGTGCCAGCAGCCTATTACGGGCCGCATCGGGATCGGCCCAGTACTTC.

As to this clone: This likely stems from a read error, as it lies one base from a far larger clone. CDR3 nucleotide sequence: TGTGCCTGGAGTGCACTGAAGGGGCAGAGGGCCTACGAGCAGTACTTC. Its translation: CAWSALKGQRAYEQYF. The V gene is TRBV30, the J gene TRBJ2-7, with D perhaps TRBD1 or TRBD2 (5 bases each). The CDR3 has 16 amino acids. CDR1 and CDR2 (germline): GTSNPN, SVGIG (reference sequence). The germline V and J ends were trimmed by 1 base and 2 bases, with 18 bases remaining between them.

The chain recombines TRBV11-3 with TRBJ2-7, with unresolved D. The germline gives CDR1 SGHNT, CDR2 YENEEA. The CDR3 runs 15 residues. Trimming removed 1 base from V and 3 bases from J, with 13 bases in between. The CDR3 DNA reads TGTGCCAGCAGCTTAGGAGCACCAGATTTCTACGAGCAGTACTTC. It is translated as CASSLGAPDFYEQYF.